Only a few counts were recorded for the clone carrying this TCR beta chain. As yet, its antigen is unknown. The method was immunoSEQ multiplex PCR; TCRdb's version includes in-frame clones alone and lacks a portion of them. The sample has some 88,000 clones, approximately 90% seen once. This record comes from a study of siplizumab effects on memory and regulatory T cells. Study-level results: It seemed that naive T cells were more diverse than memory cells and were major contributors to the alloresponse.

V was pared by 6 bases and J by 7 bases, with 10 bases between. CDR3 length: 11 amino acids. Germline values: CDR1 SNHLY, CDR2 FYNNEI. Sequenced sample: CD4+ T cells sorted from blood. The chain carries TRBV2 and TRBJ2-7; D is unclear. The TCR sequence derives from a human donor in good health. Here the CDR3 DNA reads TGTGCCAGCAGGGACGCCGGAGAGCAGTACTTC. It is translated as CASRDAGEQYF. Looking up the rest from reference TRBV2 and TRBJ2-7 gives the full variable domain: EPEVTQTPSHQVTQMGQEVILRCVPISNHLYFYWYRQILGQKVEFLVSFYNNEISEKSEIFDDQFSVERPDGSNFTLKIRSTKLEDSAMYFCASRDAGEQYFGPGTRLTVT.